Shown below are 8 T cell receptor beta chains from a single sample sequenced in a study of cytomegalovirus exposure and HLA in healthy donors (dated by TCRdb to 2016 to 2017). To prepare the library, the immunoSEQ multiplex PCR assay was applied. A mixture of 60 forward primers for TCR Vbeta segments and 13 reverse primers for TCR Jbeta segments was used in the multiplex PCR. TCRdb carries this immuneACCESS record with in-frame sequences only. Its versions omit some clonotypes, under half of them owing to an unresolved V gene in the studies checked, with the rest unexplained. Here the sample has roughly 66,000 clones; roughly 74% occur a single time. 7% to 8% of the sample rests with the top ten. Material: PBMCs. The receptors originated from a man between 18 and 29 years old in good health and CMV-seropositive.

The V and J genes are TRBV13 and TRBJ2-1; perhaps TRBD1 as D (5 bases). The germline V and J ends were trimmed by 4 bases and 8 bases, with 9 bases remaining between them. Germline loops: CDR1 PRHDT, CDR2 FYEKMQ (reference sequence). The CDR3 loop spans 12 amino acids. CDR3 sequence (DNA): TGTGCCAGCAGCTCCAGGGTCGATGAGCAGTTCTTC. Residues: CASSSRVDEQFF.

The rearrangement uses TRBV25-1 and TRBJ1-1; 9 bases agree with TRBD1. This CDR3 has 15 amino acids. Germline V gene sequence: CDR1 MGHDK, CDR2 SYGVNS. Trimming cost V 4 bases and J 3 bases; bases outside gene matches: 6. The CDR3 DNA sequence: TGTGCCAGCAGTGTAACAGGGGGCGCGGACACTGAAGCTTTCTTT. Protein product: CASSVTGGADTEAFF.

The V call is TRBV5-4, the J call TRBJ2-5; 14 positions agree with TRBD2. Germline assignment: CDR1 SGHNT and CDR2 YYREEE (reference sequence). With 0 bases clipped from V and 4 bases from J, the junction kept 5 bases outside the gene matches. CDR3 length: 17 amino acids. CDR3 region: CASSLVGLAGGGETQYF. The CDR3 DNA is TGTGCCAGCAGCTTGGTCGGACTAGCGGGGGGAGGAGAGACCCAGTACTTC.

The rearrangement joins TRBV19 to TRBJ1-5, with D hard to call. The germline gives CDR1 LNHDA, CDR2 SQIVND (reference sequence). Trimming took 1 base from V and 6 from J, leaving 7 bases between them. CDR3 length equals 13 residues. CDR3 amino acids: CASSIARAQPQHF. The CDR3 region has the DNA TGTGCCAGTAGTATAGCGCGGGCTCAGCCCCAGCATTTT.

The chain has TRBV28 and TRBJ1-2, with 9 bases lining up with TRBD1. J was trimmed by 2 bases and V by 5 bases; bases with no gene match: 3. Germline assignment: CDR1 MDHEN and CDR2 SYDVKM. This CDR3 is built from 14 residues. In nucleotides, the CDR3 is TGTGCCAGCAGTACCGGGACAGGGAACTATGGCTACACCTTC. Translation gives CASSTGTGNYGYTF.

V gene TRBV10-2 combines with J gene TRBJ2-3; tentative D call: TRBD2 (5 bases). Trimming cost V 3 bases and J 6 bases, with 16 bases left between them. CDR1 is WSHSY and CDR2 is SAAADI in the germline V gene. The CDR3 has 15 amino acids. The CDR3 DNA follows: TGCGCCAGCAGTGACCCTAGCAAAACGGTCGATACGCAGTATTTT. It is translated as CASSDPSKTVDTQYF.

This chain connects TRBV30 to TRBJ2-3; the match to TRBD2 covers 10 bases. The CDR3 covers 16 residues. Trimming took 3 bases from V and 2 from J; bases not matched to a gene: 8. Per the germline V gene, CDR1 is GTSNPN and CDR2 is SVGIG (reference sequence). CDR3 protein: CAWSPRLAGLTDTQYF. In DNA form, the CDR3 reads TGTGCCTGGAGCCCCAGACTAGCGGGCCTCACAGATACGCAGTATTTT.

The gene calls are TRBV5-1 and TRBJ2-7; 7 positions match TRBD1. Germline CDR1 reads SGHRS; CDR2 reads YFSETQ. The CDR3 spans 13 residues. V gave up 5 bases and J gave up 5 bases; unmatched junction bases: 7. This CDR3 reads CASRLTGAHEQYF. The CDR3 DNA is TGCGCCAGCAGGCTAACAGGGGCCCACGAGCAGTACTTC. The full variable domain, completed using reference TRBV5-1 and TRBJ2-7, is KAGVTQTPRYLIKTRGQQVTLSCSPISGHRSVSWYQQTPGQGLQFLFEYFSETQRNKGNFPGRFSGRQFSNSRSEMNVSTLELGDSALYLCASRLTGAHEQYFGPGTRLTVT.